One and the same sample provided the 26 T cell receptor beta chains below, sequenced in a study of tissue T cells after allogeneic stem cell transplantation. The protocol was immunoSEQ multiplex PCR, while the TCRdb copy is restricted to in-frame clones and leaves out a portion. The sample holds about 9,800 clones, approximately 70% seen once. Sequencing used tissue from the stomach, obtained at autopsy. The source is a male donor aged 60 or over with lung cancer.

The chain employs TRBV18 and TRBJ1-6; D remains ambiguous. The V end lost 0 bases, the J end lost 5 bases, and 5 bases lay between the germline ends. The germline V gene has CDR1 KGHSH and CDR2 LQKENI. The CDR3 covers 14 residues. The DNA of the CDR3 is TGTGCCAGCTCACCACCGGGGAATAATTCACCCCTCCACTTT. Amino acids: CASSPPGNNSPLHF.

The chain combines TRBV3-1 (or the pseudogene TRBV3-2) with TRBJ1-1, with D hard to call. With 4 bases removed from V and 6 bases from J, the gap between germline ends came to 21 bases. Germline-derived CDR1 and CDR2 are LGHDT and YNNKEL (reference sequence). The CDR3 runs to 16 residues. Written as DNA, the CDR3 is TGTGCCAGCAGCCCTACGGGGAGGGTCTCTGGGGCTGAAGCTTTCTTT. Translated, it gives CASSPTGRVSGAEAFF.

The CDR3 DNA reads as TGCAGCGGGGGCCAGAGCCCCTACGAGCAGTACTTC. Translation: CSGGQSPYEQYF. The genes are TRBV29-1 and TRBJ2-7, with D tentatively TRBD1 (5 bases). There are 12 residues in the CDR3. Per germline, CDR1 SQVTM and CDR2 ANQGSEA. V was pared by 7 bases and J by 2 bases, with 12 bases between.

CDR3 nucleotides: TGTGCCAGCAGCGCCCGGGGGGGAGTGACCTACGAGCAGTACTTC. It specifies CASSARGGVTYEQYF. The J gene is TRBJ2-7, the V gene TRBV11-2, with 8 bases aligning to TRBD2. With V trimmed by 5 bases and J by 2 bases, 8 bases remained unmatched. The CDR3 loop spans 15 amino acids. From germline, CDR1 is SGHAT and CDR2 FQNNGV. Based on the CDR3 plus reference TRBV11-2 and TRBJ2-7, the full variable domain is EAGVAQSPRYKIIEKRQSVAFWCNPISGHATLYWYQQILGQGPKLLIQFQNNGVVDDSQLPKDRFSAERLKGVDSTLKIQPAKLEDSAVYLCASSARGGVTYEQYFGPGTRLTVT.

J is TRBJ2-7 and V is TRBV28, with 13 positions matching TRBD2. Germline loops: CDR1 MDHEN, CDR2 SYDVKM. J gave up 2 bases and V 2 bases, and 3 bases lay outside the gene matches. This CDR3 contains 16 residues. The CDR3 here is CASSLTLAGGTYEQYF. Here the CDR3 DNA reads TGTGCCAGCAGTTTAACACTAGCGGGAGGGACCTACGAGCAGTACTTC. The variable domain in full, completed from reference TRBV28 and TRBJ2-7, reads DVKVTQSSRYLVKRTGEKVFLECVQDMDHENMFWYRQDPGLGLRLIYFSYDVKMKEKGDIPEGYSVSREKKERFSLILESASTNQTSMYLCASSLTLAGGTYEQYFGPGTRLTVT.

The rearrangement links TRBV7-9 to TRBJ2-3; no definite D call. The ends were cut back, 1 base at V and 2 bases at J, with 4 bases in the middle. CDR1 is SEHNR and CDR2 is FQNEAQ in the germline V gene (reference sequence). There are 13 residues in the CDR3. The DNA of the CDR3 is TGTGCCAGCAGCTTAGGTACCACAGATACGCAGTATTTT. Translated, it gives CASSLGTTDTQYF.

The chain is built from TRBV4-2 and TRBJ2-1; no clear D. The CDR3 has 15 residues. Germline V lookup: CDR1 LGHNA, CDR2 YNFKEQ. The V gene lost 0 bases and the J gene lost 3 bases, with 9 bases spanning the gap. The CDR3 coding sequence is TGTGCCAGCAGCCAAGATATGGCTGGCTACAATGAGCAGTTCTTC. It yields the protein CASSQDMAGYNEQFF.

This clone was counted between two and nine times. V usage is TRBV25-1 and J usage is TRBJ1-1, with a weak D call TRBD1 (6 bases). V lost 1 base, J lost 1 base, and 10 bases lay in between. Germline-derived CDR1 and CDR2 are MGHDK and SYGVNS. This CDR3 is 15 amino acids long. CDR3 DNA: TGTGCCAGCAGTGAATCGTACAGGGCGAACACTGAAGCTTTCTTT. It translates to CASSESYRANTEAFF.

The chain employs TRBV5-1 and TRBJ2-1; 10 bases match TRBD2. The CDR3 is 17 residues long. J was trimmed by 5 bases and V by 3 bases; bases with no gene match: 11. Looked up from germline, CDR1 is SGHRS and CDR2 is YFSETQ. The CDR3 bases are TGCGCCAGCAGCTCTTCTCTAGCGGGAGTCGTCGACAATGAGCAGTTCTTC. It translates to CASSSSLAGVVDNEQFF.

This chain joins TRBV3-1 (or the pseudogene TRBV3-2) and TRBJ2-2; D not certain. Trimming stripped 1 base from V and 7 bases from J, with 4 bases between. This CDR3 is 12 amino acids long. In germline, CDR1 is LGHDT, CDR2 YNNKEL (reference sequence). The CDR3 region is CASSQGRGELFF. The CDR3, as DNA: TGTGCCAGCAGCCAAGGCCGCGGGGAGCTGTTTTTT.

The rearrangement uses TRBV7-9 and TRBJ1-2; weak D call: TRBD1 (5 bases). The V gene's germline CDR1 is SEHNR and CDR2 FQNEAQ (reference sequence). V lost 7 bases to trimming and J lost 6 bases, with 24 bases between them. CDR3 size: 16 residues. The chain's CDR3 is CASTPSRVAGVDGYTF. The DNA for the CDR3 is TGTGCCAGCACCCCCTCCAGGGTGGCGGGGGTGGATGGCTACACCTTC.

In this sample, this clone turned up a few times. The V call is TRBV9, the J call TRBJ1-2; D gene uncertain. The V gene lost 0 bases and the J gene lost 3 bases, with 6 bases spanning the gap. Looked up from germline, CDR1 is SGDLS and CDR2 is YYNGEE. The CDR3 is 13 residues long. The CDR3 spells CASSVGGYYGYTF. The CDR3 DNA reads TGTGCCAGCAGCGTAGGGGGATACTATGGCTACACCTTC. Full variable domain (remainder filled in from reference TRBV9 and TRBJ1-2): DSGVTQTPKHLITATGQRVTLRCSPRSGDLSVYWYQQSLDQGLQFLIQYYNGEERAKGNILERFSAQQFPDLHSELNLSSLELGDSALYFCASSVGGYYGYTFGSGTRLTVV.

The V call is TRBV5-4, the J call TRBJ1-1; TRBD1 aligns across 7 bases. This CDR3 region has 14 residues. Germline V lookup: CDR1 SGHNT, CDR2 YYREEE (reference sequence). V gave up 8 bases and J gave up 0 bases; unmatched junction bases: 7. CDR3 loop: CASADRTMNTEAFF. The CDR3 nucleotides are TGTGCCAGTGCGGACAGGACCATGAACACTGAAGCTTTCTTT. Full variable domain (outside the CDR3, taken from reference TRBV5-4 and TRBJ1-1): ETGVTQSPTHLIKTRGQQVTLRCSSQSGHNTVSWYQQALGQGPQFIFQYYREEENGRGNFPPRFSGLQFPNYSSELNVNALELDDSALYLCASADRTMNTEAFFGQGTRLTVV.

The DNA of the CDR3 is TGTGCCAGCAGCCCCGGGACTAGCGGGATGACGATAAATGAGCAGTTCTTC. This sequence encodes CASSPGTSGMTINEQFF. The rearrangement uses TRBV4-2 and TRBJ2-1; 13 bases map to TRBD2. The CDR3 spans 17 residues. Germline CDR1 is LGHNA and CDR2 is YNFKEQ. Trimming removed 4 bases from V and 7 bases from J; junction bases left unmatched: 10.

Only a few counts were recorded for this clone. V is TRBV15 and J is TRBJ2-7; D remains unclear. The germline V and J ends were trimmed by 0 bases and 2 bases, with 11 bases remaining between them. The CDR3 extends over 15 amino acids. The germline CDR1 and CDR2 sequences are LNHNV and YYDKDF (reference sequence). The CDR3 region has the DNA TGTGCCACCAGCAGAGATGCGGCAGAGGCCTACGAGCAGTACTTC. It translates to CATSRDAAEAYEQYF.

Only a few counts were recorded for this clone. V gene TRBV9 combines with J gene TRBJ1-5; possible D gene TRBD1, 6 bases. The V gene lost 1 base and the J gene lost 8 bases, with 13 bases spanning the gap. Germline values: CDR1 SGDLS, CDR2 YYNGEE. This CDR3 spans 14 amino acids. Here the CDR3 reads CASSVTGNMEPQHF. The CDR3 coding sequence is TGTGCCAGCAGCGTAACAGGGAATATGGAGCCCCAGCATTTT.

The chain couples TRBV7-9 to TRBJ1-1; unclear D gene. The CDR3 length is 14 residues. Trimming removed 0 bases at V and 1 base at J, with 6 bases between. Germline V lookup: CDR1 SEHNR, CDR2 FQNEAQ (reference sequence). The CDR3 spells CASSLALGNTEAFF. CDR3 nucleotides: TGTGCCAGCAGCTTAGCGTTGGGGAACACTGAAGCTTTCTTT.

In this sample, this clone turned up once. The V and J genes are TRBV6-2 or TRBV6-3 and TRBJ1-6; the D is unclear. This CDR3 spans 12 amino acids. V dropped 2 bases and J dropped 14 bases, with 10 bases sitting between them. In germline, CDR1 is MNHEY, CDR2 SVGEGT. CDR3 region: CASSYPQGTLHF. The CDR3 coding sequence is TGTGCCAGCAGTTACCCTCAAGGGACCCTCCACTTT.

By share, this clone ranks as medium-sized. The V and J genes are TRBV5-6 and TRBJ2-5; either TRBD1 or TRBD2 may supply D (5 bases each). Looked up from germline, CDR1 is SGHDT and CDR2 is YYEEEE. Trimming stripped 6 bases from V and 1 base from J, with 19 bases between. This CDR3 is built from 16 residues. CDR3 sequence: CASTLGASKGQETQYF. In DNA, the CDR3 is TGTGCCAGCACCCTTGGGGCTAGCAAGGGCCAAGAGACCCAGTACTTC. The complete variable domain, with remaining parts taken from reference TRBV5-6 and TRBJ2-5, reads DAGVTQSPTHLIKTRGQQVTLRCSPKSGHDTVSWYQQALGQGPQFIFQYYEEEERQRGNFPDRFSGHQFPNYSSELNVNALLLGDSALYLCASTLGASKGQETQYFGPGTRLLVL.

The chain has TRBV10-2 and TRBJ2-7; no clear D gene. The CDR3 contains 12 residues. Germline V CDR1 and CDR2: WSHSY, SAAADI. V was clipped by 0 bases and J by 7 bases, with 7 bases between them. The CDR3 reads CASSESPGEQYF. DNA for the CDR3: TGCGCCAGCAGTGAGTCCCCGGGTGAGCAGTACTTC.

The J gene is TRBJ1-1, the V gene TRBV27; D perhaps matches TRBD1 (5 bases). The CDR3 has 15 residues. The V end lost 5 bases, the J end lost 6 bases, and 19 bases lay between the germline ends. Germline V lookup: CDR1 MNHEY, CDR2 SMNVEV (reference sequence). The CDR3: CASSPTGSVTPEAFF. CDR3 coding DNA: TGTGCCAGCAGTCCAACAGGATCGGTGACTCCTGAAGCTTTCTTT.

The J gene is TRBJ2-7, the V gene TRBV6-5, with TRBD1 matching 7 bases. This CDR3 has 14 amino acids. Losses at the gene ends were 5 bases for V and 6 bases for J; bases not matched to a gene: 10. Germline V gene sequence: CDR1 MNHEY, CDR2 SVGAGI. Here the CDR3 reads CASSRGGRYLEQYF. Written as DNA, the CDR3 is TGTGCCAGCAGTCGAGGGGGCAGGTACCTCGAGCAGTACTTC.

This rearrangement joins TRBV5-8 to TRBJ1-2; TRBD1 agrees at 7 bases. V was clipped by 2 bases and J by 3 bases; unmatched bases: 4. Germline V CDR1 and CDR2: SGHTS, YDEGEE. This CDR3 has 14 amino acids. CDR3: CASSLTGEDYGYTF. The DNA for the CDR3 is TGTGCCAGCAGCTTAACAGGGGAGGACTATGGCTACACCTTC. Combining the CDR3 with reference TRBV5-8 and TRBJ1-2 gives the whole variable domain EAGVTQSPTHLIKTRGQQATLRCSPISGHTSVYWYQQALGLGLQFLLWYDEGEERNRGNFPPRFSGRQFPNYSSELNVNALELEDSALYLCASSLTGEDYGYTFGSGTRLTVV.

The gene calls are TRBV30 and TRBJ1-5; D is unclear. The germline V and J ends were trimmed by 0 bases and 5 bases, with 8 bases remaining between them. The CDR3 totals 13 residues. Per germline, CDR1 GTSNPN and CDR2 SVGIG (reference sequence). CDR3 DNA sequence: TGTGCCTGGAGTGTAGGATTTGATCAGCCCCAGCATTTT. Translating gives CAWSVGFDQPQHF.

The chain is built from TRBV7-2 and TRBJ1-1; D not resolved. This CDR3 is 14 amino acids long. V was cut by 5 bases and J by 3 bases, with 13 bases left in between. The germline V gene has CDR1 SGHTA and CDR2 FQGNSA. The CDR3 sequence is CASSPGSRYTEAFF. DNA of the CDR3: TGTGCCAGCAGCCCAGGTTCGCGATACACTGAAGCTTTCTTT.

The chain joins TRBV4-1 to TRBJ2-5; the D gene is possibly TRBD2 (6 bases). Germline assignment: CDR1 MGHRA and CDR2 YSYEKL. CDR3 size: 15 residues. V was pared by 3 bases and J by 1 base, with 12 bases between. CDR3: CASSHEGLLQETQYF. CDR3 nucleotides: TGCGCCAGCAGCCATGAGGGACTGCTCCAAGAGACCCAGTACTTC.